This T cell receptor beta chain was recovered during a study of blood T cell repertoires in COVID-19 (dated by TCRdb to about 2020). Background on the whole study: Collaborator samples came from the United States, Italy and Spain and covered acute and convalescent phases of COVID-19. The samples were drawn from two sources: the first 160 participants of the ongoing ImmuneRACE study, and about 1,300 subjects contributed by 6 global collaborators. Deeply sampled blood TCRbeta repertoires from subjects exposed to, actively infected with, or recovered from COVID-19 were included in the dataset. Where available, HLA class I and class II types were obtained from metadata supplied by the sample provider rather than from assay-based typing. Sample metadata almost always included a de-identified subject ID, COVID-19 status, age in years and sex. A freely available public database, intended as a resource for researchers studying the immune response to SARS-CoV-2, is where the repertoires were released. The prospective study material was composed of cDNA or gDNA derived from T cells, B-cell-depleted T cells, or PBMCs. General study outcomes and caveats: The amount of clinical and demographic metadata varied by source and participant and was provided uncurated.

For this clone: The clone's antigen remains unknown. Within one base of it there is no much larger clone, and no base qualities were kept.

V is cut by 9 bases and J by 10 bases, and the space between the germline ends is 12 bases. Measured from the cysteine to the phenylalanine, the CDR3 is 12 residues long. The CDR3 DNA has 36 bases and is translated from base 1. The germline V gene gives CDR1 as KGHDR and CDR2 as SFDVKD. TCRbeta CDR3 regions were amplified from genomic DNA by means of the immunoSEQ Assay, a bias-controlled multiplex PCR. Concerning the study's data processing: Nucleated cell counts per sample were estimated from amplification of reference gene primers within the assay. To quantify the absolute abundance of each unique TCRbeta CDR3 rearrangement, sequence reads were collapsed and filtered. For each sample, productive Simpson clonality was calculated by taking the square root of Simpson's diversity index across productive rearrangements. This immuneACCESS table, as held by TCRdb, lists in-frame sequences with V and J called but not all clones. Of the missing ones, under half trace to an unresolved V gene in checked studies; the others have no known cause. The DNA was the basis for D and trimming; V, J and clone size are from that table. The sample includes approximately 300,000 clones, with 70% to 90% observed a single time. Together, the top ten hold around 5.9% of the sample.

Enrolling through a virtual design, the prospective study's participants ranged in age from roughly 18 to 95 years and lived across roughly 24 United States geographic areas. In the prospective study, participants were assigned to cohorts based on the clinical history participants reported in a screening survey and a study questionnaire. Recovered participants in ImmuneRACE Cohort 3 were defined by two consecutive negative NP/OP PCR tests, clearance by a healthcare professional, or resolution of symptoms. In the prospective study, mobile phlebotomists collected whole blood, serum and a nasopharyngeal or oropharyngeal swab from each participant. Additional blood draws and questionnaires over an approximately 2-month period could optionally be provided by prospective study participants. Blood samples from the prospective study were shipped frozen or at room temperature prior to DNA extraction.

This clonotype originated in a woman in her twenties or thirties who had recovered from COVID-19. The sequence links TRBV24-1 to TRBJ1-6, with the D gene not clear enough to name. Sequenced input: PBMCs or T cells enriched from blood (not recorded which). The DNA reads TGTGCCACCGCCCCACAAGTGTCACCCCTCCACTTT. This yields the protein CATAPQVSPLHF.